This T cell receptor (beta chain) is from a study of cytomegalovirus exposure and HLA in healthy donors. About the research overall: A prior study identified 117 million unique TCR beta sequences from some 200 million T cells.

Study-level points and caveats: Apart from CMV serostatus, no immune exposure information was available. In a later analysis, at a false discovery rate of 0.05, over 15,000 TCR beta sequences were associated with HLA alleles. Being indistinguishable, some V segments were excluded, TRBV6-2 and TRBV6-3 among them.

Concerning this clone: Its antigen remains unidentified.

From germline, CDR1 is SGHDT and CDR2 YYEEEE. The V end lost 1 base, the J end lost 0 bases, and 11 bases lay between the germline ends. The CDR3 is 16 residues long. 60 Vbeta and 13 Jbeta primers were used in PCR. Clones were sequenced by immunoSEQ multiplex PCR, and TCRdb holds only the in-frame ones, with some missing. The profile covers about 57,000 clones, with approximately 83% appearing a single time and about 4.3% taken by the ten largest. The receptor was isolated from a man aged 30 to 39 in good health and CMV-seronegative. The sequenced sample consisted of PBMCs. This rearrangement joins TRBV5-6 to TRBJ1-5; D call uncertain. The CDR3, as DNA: TGTGCCAGCAGCTTGTTGTGGGAGGGTAGCAATCAGCCCCAGCATTTT. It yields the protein CASSLLWEGSNQPQHF. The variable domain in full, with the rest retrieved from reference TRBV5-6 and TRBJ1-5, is DAGVTQSPTHLIKTRGQQVTLRCSPKSGHDTVSWYQQALGQGPQFIFQYYEEEERQRGNFPDRFSGHQFPNYSSELNVNALLLGDSALYLCASSLLWEGSNQPQHFGDGTRLSIL.